This is a list of T cell receptor beta chains from one sample in a study of shared clonotypes between healthy human individuals. The method was immunoSEQ multiplex PCR; TCRdb's version includes in-frame clones alone and lacks a portion of them. This table holds almost 700,000 clones, about 92% found once. Sequenced material: naive CD8+ T cells sorted from blood. The receptors derive from a man aged 25-45 years in good health. Both conserved end residues are part of each CDR3. The D gene is left open where the match is weak. Not all rows give a size; the values are once, few, many and, for expanded clones, a class.

V: TRBV4-1; D: .; J: TRBJ2-1; size: .; DNA: TGCGCCAGCAGCCAATTTCTGGGGGGTGCAAGACCCAATGAGCAGTTCTTC; CDR3: CASSQFLGGARPNEQFF
V: TRBV7-8; D: .; J: TRBJ2-7; size: .; DNA: TGTGCCAGCAGCTCCCCGGAGACCTCCTACGAGCAGTACTTC; CDR3: CASSSPETSYEQYF
V: TRBV5-1; D: .; J: TRBJ2-7; size: .; DNA: TGCGCCAGCAGCTTGCCAGGGAACGACTACGAGCAGTACTTC; CDR3: CASSLPGNDYEQYF
V: TRBV13; D: .; J: TRBJ2-7; size: .; DNA: TGTGCCAGCAGCCTAAGACTAACCTCCTACTACGAGCAGTACTTC; CDR3: CASSLRLTSYYEQYF
V: TRBV28; D: .; J: TRBJ1-3; size: .; DNA: TGTGCCAGCAGTTTTCTGGGACACTCCTCTGGAAACACCATATATTTT; CDR3: CASSFLGHSSGNTIYF
V: TRBV14; D: TRBD1; J: TRBJ2-7; size: .; DNA: TGTGCCAGCAGCCAAGAGACAGGGGGCTACCAAAACTCCTACGAGCAGTACTTC; CDR3: CASSQETGGYQNSYEQYF
V: TRBV19; D: TRBD2; J: TRBJ2-7; size: once; DNA: TGTGCCCCCGGGGGGGATGGACTTATCTACGAGCAGTACTTC; CDR3: CAPGGDGLIYEQYF
V: TRBV7-9; D: TRBD2; J: TRBJ2-1; size: .; DNA: TGTGCCAGCAGCTTAGTGCGGGGGGGCGAGGATGAGCAGTTCTTC; CDR3: CASSLVRGGEDEQFF
V: TRBV27; D: .; J: TRBJ2-1; size: .; DNA: TGTGCCAGCAGTTTACAGGGGACACTTACCTACAATGAGCAGTTCTTC; CDR3: CASSLQGTLTYNEQFF
V: TRBV4-3; D: .; J: TRBJ2-5; size: .; DNA: TGCGCCAGCAGCCAAGATCTATCGCGGCAGGGAAAGACCCAGTACTTC; CDR3: CASSQDLSRQGKTQYF
V: TRBV9; D: TRBD1; J: TRBJ2-7; size: .; DNA: TGTGCCAGCAGCGAGGGGACAGGCGACTACGAGCAGTACTTC; CDR3: CASSEGTGDYEQYF
V: TRBV28; D: TRBD1; J: TRBJ1-5; size: .; DNA: TGTGCCAGCACCCGGCAGGGGGCGCCTCAGCCCCAGCATTTT; CDR3: CASTRQGAPQPQHF
V: TRBV15; D: .; J: TRBJ1-3; size: .; DNA: TGTGCCACCAGCAGGGACCGGGGCTCTGGAAACACCATATATTTT; CDR3: CATSRDRGSGNTIYF
V: TRBV2; D: TRBD2; J: TRBJ2-7; size: .; DNA: TGTGCCAGCAGGGGACTAGCGGGAAGGATCGAGCAGTACTTC; CDR3: CASRGLAGRIEQYF
V: TRBV27; D: .; J: TRBJ2-3; size: .; DNA: TGTGCCAGCAGTTTATCGGACAGCACAGATACGCAGTATTTT; CDR3: CASSLSDSTDTQYF
V: TRBV29-1; D: .; J: TRBJ2-1; size: .; DNA: TGCAGCGTTGAAGATTCGGTGGCGAGCGGCAATGAGCAGTTCTTC; CDR3: CSVEDSVASGNEQFF
V: TRBV2; D: .; J: TRBJ2-1; size: .; DNA: TGTGCCAGCAGTGGGGTTGTCGGGAGTAGGAATGAGCAGTTCTTC; CDR3: CASSGVVGSRNEQFF
V: TRBV7-9; D: .; J: TRBJ2-5; size: once; DNA: TGTGCCAGCAGCTTAGGGGCTCTAGCGACCATACAAGAGACCCAGTACTTC; CDR3: CASSLGALATIQETQYF
V: TRBV7-9; D: TRBD2; J: TRBJ2-1; size: .; DNA: TGTGCCAGCAGCTCCCTTGACCCGACTAGCGGGCGATTCAATGAGCAGTTCTTC; CDR3: CASSSLDPTSGRFNEQFF
V: TRBV6-1; D: TRBD2; J: TRBJ2-7; size: .; DNA: TGTGCCAGCAGTGAAAAAGGTTTAGCGGGCATGTCCTACGAGCAGTACTTC; CDR3: CASSEKGLAGMSYEQYF
V: TRBV28; D: .; J: TRBJ1-1; size: .; DNA: TGTGCCAGCAGTTTTCCAGGGCTGAACACTGAAGCTTTCTTT; CDR3: CASSFPGLNTEAFF
V: TRBV7-2; D: TRBD1; J: TRBJ2-7; size: .; DNA: TGTGCCAGCAGCCTACCTCAGACAGGGGATTTCGACGAGCAGTACTTC; CDR3: CASSLPQTGDFDEQYF
V: TRBV13; D: TRBD2; J: TRBJ2-7; size: .; DNA: TGTGCCAGCAGCCGGTTCCAGGGCGCCCAAGCGGGGGAGCAGTACTTC; CDR3: CASSRFQGAQAGEQYF
V: TRBV28; D: .; J: TRBJ2-3; size: .; DNA: TGTGCCAGCACTCAGGCGCTAGATACGCAGTATTTT; CDR3: CASTQALDTQYF
V: TRBV7-9; D: .; J: TRBJ2-1; size: .; DNA: TGTGCCAGCAGACCACCGGGGGGCCGGGGATGGAAGTTCTTC; CDR3: CASRPPGGRGWKFF
V: TRBV6-5; D: TRBD1; J: TRBJ2-3; size: .; DNA: TGTGCCAGCAGTTACTGGACAGGGGGTGCAGATACGCAGTATTTT; CDR3: CASSYWTGGADTQYF
V: TRBV29-1; D: .; J: TRBJ1-1; size: once; DNA: TGCAGCGTTGAGGTGTCGGCCACTGAAGCTTTCTTT; CDR3: CSVEVSATEAFF
V: TRBV23-1; D: .; J: TRBJ2-3; size: .; DNA: TGCGCCAGCAGTCAATCTGACAGGCTAAGGAAAGATACGCAGTATTTT; CDR3: CASSQSDRLRKDTQYF
V: TRBV5-4; D: .; J: TRBJ1-2; size: once; DNA: TGTGCCAGCAGCTTGGCGGCAGGGGTGGATGGCTACACCTTC; CDR3: CASSLAAGVDGYTF
V: TRBV14; D: .; J: TRBJ2-2; size: .; DNA: TGTGCCAGCAATGAGAACACCGGGGAGCTGTTTTTT; CDR3: CASNENTGELFF
V: TRBV16; D: .; J: TRBJ2-3; size: .; DNA: TGTGCCAGCAGCCAATTGAAAGATACGCAGTATTTT; CDR3: CASSQLKDTQYF
V: TRBV7-9; D: .; J: TRBJ2-2; size: once; DNA: TGTGCCAGCAGCTTAGACAGGGCCACCGGGGAGCTGTTTTTT; CDR3: CASSLDRATGELFF
V: TRBV7-9; D: TRBD2; J: TRBJ2-7; size: .; DNA: TGTGCCAGCAGCAGCCAGCGGGAGCGGTACGAGCAGTACTTC; CDR3: CASSSQRERYEQYF
V: TRBV7-2; D: TRBD2; J: TRBJ2-3; size: .; DNA: TGTGCCAGCAAAAACCCGCTAGCGGGATCCACAGATACGCAGTATTTT; CDR3: CASKNPLAGSTDTQYF
V: TRBV29-1; D: TRBD1; J: TRBJ2-3; size: .; DNA: TGCAGCCCCGAAGGGGTGAGGACAGGGGAGGTTATCGTGGATACGCAGTATTTT; CDR3: CSPEGVRTGEVIVDTQYF
V: TRBV15; D: .; J: TRBJ2-7; size: .; DNA: TGTGCCACCAGCATGGTGGACAGATCCTACGAGCAGTACTTC; CDR3: CATSMVDRSYEQYF
V: TRBV28; D: .; J: TRBJ1-1; size: .; DNA: TGTGCCAGCAGCCTCGCCGGGGGGCTGGACACTGAAGCTTTCTTT; CDR3: CASSLAGGLDTEAFF
V: TRBV2; D: .; J: TRBJ2-2; size: .; DNA: TGTGCCAGCAGCCCCAGTGGGGAGCTGTTTTTT; CDR3: CASSPSGELFF
V: TRBV7-9; D: .; J: TRBJ2-3; size: once; DNA: TGTGCCAGCAGCTACGCTACAGATACGCAGTATTTT; CDR3: CASSYATDTQYF
V: TRBV29-1; D: .; J: TRBJ2-3; size: .; DNA: TGCAGCGTTGAAGCCTCCTCGGAGGGCCTTGAGTCTACGCAGTATTTT; CDR3: CSVEASSEGLESTQYF
V: TRBV6-6; D: .; J: TRBJ2-7; size: .; DNA: TGTGCCAGCGGCGGAAGACAGGACCTCTCCTACGAGCAGTACTTC; CDR3: CASGGRQDLSYEQYF
V: TRBV7-9; D: .; J: TRBJ2-7; size: few; DNA: TGTGCCAGCAGCGCTCAGGGCCACTCCGAGCAGTACTTC; CDR3: CASSAQGHSEQYF
V: TRBV6-1; D: .; J: TRBJ2-1; size: .; DNA: TGTGCCAGCAGTGCCTATACCGGTGGTTACAATGAGCAGTTCTTC; CDR3: CASSAYTGGYNEQFF
V: TRBV5-5; D: .; J: TRBJ1-2; size: .; DNA: TGTGCCAGCAGCTTGGTTAGGGCGTCGGAGGGTGGCTACACCTTC; CDR3: CASSLVRASEGGYTF
V: TRBV27; D: .; J: TRBJ2-4; size: .; DNA: TGTGCCAGCAGTCCCCCAGGATGGCTGCGAGCCAAAAACATTCAGTACTTC; CDR3: CASSPPGWLRAKNIQYF
V: TRBV5-3; D: .; J: TRBJ2-3; size: .; DNA: TGTGCCAGAAGTCGGGGGCCGCGGCAGAGCACAGATACGCAGTATTTT; CDR3: CARSRGPRQSTDTQYF
V: TRBV19; D: .; J: TRBJ2-1; size: .; DNA: TGTGCCAGTAAGAGACTAGACGGCGACGATGAGCAGTTCTTC; CDR3: CASKRLDGDDEQFF